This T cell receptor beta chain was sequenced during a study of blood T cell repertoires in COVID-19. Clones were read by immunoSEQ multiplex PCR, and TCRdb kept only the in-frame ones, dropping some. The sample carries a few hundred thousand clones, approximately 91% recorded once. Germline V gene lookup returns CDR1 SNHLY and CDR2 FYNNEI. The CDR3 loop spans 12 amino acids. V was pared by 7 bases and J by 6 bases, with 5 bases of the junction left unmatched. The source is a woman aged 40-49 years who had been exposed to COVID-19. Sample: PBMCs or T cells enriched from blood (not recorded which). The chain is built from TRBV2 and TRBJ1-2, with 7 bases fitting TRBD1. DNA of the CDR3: TGTGCCAGCAAGGGGACAGTCGATGGCTACACCTTC. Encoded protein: CASKGTVDGYTF.